This entry lists 19 T cell receptor beta chains sequenced from one sample in a study of T cell repertoires in cytomegalovirus infection. From the reads, TCRdb called clonotypes with MiXCR, one entry per CDR3 protein. In the table there are 480,000 or so distinct CDR3 sequences, about 11% of which are singletons. Source material: PBMCs. Receptors were obtained from a human donor in good health (CMV status not recorded). Some clones in this sample may be carry-over from other donors' samples.

Many counts were recorded for this clonotype. The CDR3 nucleotides are TGTGCCAGCAGCCCACCCACCGAAACTTCCAAAGCTTTCTTT. Translated, it gives CASSPPTETSKAFF. The chain carries TRBV7-8 and TRBJ1-1; D not resolved. Trimming shortened V by 5 bases and J by 9 bases, and 19 bases separated the two germline ends. The CDR3 length is 14 residues. Germline-derived CDR1 and CDR2 are SGHVS and FQNEAQ.

This clonotype was observed many times. The genes are TRBV19 and TRBJ2-1; D call uncertain. Germline CDR1 reads LNHDA; CDR2 reads SQIVND (reference sequence). V lost 4 bases, J lost 0 bases, and 10 bases lay in between. CDR3 length: 15 amino acids. The CDR3 DNA follows: TGTGCCAGTAGTACCCCGAAAGGCTCCTACAATGAGCAGTTCTTC. It encodes CASSTPKGSYNEQFF.

The gene calls are TRBV3-1 and TRBJ2-5, with no clear D. CDR1 is LGHDT, CDR2 YNNKEL, per germline (reference sequence). The CDR3 contains 16 residues. The V end was cut by 0 bases, the J end by 4 bases, with 15 bases between. DNA for the CDR3: TGTGCCAGCAGCCAAGAGCTGCCAGATGGTGGAGAGACCCAGTACTTC. Translation gives CASSQELPDGGETQYF.

This clonotype showed up just a few times. The genes are TRBV27 and TRBJ2-1, with a weak D call TRBD1 (5 bases). Germline CDR1 reads MNHEY; CDR2 reads SMNVEV (reference sequence). Deletions cut 1 base from V and 8 bases from J, with 9 bases between. This CDR3 is 13 amino acids long. This chain's CDR3 is CASSLYSRDEQFF. The CDR3 nucleotides are TGTGCCAGCAGTTTATATTCCAGGGATGAGCAGTTCTTC.

This chain joins TRBV7-9 and TRBJ1-4, with TRBD1 as a possible D gene (6 bases). The CDR3 length is 15 residues. The germline gives CDR1 SEHNR, CDR2 FQNEAQ (reference sequence). Trimming took off 5 bases at V and 5 bases at J, with 15 bases between the two ends. In DNA, the CDR3 is TGTGCCAGCAGCCTCTCCTCAGGGGACAATGAAAAACTGTTTTTT. Its translation is CASSLSSGDNEKLFF. Using reference TRBV7-9 and TRBJ1-4 for the parts outside the CDR3, the full variable domain is DTGVSQNPRHKITKRGQNVTFRCDPISEHNRLYWYRQTLGQGPEFLTYFQNEAQLEKSRLLSDRFSAERPKGSFSTLEIQRTEQGDSAMYLCASSLSSGDNEKLFFGSGTQLSVL.

V gene TRBV6-6 combines with J gene TRBJ1-3, with 7 bases identical to TRBD1. This CDR3 is built from 18 residues. V gave up 6 bases and J gave up 0 bases; unmatched junction bases: 14. Germline V gene sequence: CDR1 MNHNY, CDR2 SVGAGI (reference sequence). The CDR3, as DNA: TGTGCCAGCAGGGCCCTGACAGGGTATAGTTCCTCTGGAAACACCATATATTTT. Translated: CASRALTGYSSSGNTIYF.

This clonotype was recorded many times. The chain has TRBV12-5 and TRBJ2-7; 8 bases align to TRBD1. The CDR3 runs to 13 residues. Per germline, CDR1 LGHNT and CDR2 FRNRAP. Trimming removed 6 bases from V and 5 bases from J; junction bases left unmatched: 6. CDR3 in DNA: TGTGCTAGTGGAGACAGGGGCTTTAACGAGCAGTACTTC. Its protein product is CASGDRGFNEQYF.

This clonotype was seen repeatedly, ten times or more. This chain uses TRBV6-1 with TRBJ1-5; D is ambiguous. This CDR3 comprises 12 residues. The V gene's germline CDR1 is MNHNS and CDR2 SASEGT. The ends were cut back, 4 bases at V and 5 bases at J, with 6 bases in the middle. CDR3 residues: CASSGYYQPQHF. In nucleotides, the CDR3 is TGTGCCAGCAGTGGGTATTATCAGCCCCAGCATTTT.

V usage is TRBV10-3 and J usage is TRBJ1-2; D unresolved. The CDR3 sequence is 13 residues long. Germline V gene lookup returns CDR1 ENHRY and CDR2 SYGVKD. Trimming removed 5 bases from V and 3 bases from J, with 10 bases in between. The CDR3 bases are TGTGCCATCAGTTCGAGGGTTGACTATGGCTACACCTTC. This translates into CAISSRVDYGYTF.

In its sample, this clonotype was seen many times. The chain is built from TRBV19 and TRBJ1-3; D is uncertain. The germline V gene has CDR1 LNHDA and CDR2 SQIVND (reference sequence). Trimming removed 5 bases from V and 3 bases from J, with 11 bases in between. The CDR3 is 14 amino acids. The CDR3 reads CASSPLRLGNTIYF. The CDR3 DNA sequence: TGTGCCAGTAGTCCCCTTCGGCTTGGAAACACCATATATTTT.

There are many counts of this clonotype. This chain links TRBV28 with TRBJ1-5; D unresolved. V lost 7 bases and J lost 0, with 13 bases in between. The CDR3 spans 15 residues. Germline V CDR1 and CDR2: MDHEN, SYDVKM. The CDR3, as DNA: TGTGCCAGCACTCAAGGATCGCCTAGCAATCAGCCCCAGCATTTT. Encoded protein: CASTQGSPSNQPQHF.

The chain couples TRBV2 to TRBJ2-3; perhaps TRBD2 as D (6 bases). V was shortened by 2 bases and J by 4 bases, with 13 bases between the two germline ends. The germline V gene has CDR1 SNHLY and CDR2 FYNNEI. This CDR3 is built from 15 residues. The CDR3 here is CASSEQLAFADTQYF. The CDR3 DNA sequence: TGTGCCAGCAGTGAACAACTAGCTTTCGCAGATACGCAGTATTTT.

This clonotype has at least ten counts. This rearrangement joins TRBV5-1 to TRBJ2-2; D perhaps matches TRBD1 (5 bases). The germline gives CDR1 SGHRS, CDR2 YFSETQ. The CDR3 loop spans 15 amino acids. The germline V and J ends were trimmed by 0 bases and 4 bases, with 10 bases remaining between them. The CDR3 DNA follows: TGCGCCAGCAGCTTGGATAACAGGTCCACCGGGGAGCTGTTTTTT. Its protein is CASSLDNRSTGELFF.

This clonotype has at least ten counts. The chain recombines TRBV6-2 or TRBV6-3 with TRBJ1-5; D possibly corresponds to TRBD1 (6 bases). CDR1 MNHEY and CDR2 SVGEGT come from the germline V gene. V lost 8 bases to trimming and J lost 3 bases, with 14 bases between them. The CDR3 totals 14 residues. CDR3 in DNA: TGTGCCAGCCTCCCGGACAGACCCAATCAGCCCCAGCATTTT. It is translated as CASLPDRPNQPQHF.

This chain connects TRBV29-1 to TRBJ2-2; D might be TRBD2 (6 bases). Germline values: CDR1 SQVTM, CDR2 ANQGSEA. Trimming pared 7 bases from V and 7 bases from J, leaving 13 bases between. The CDR3 contains 12 residues. The CDR3 nucleotides read TGCAGCGGAAGAGAGGGAGGCGGGGAGCTGTTTTTT. Translation: CSGREGGGELFF.

This clonotype was recorded at least ten times. The chain is built from TRBV28 and TRBJ2-7; 7 bases align to TRBD2. The V and J ends lost 3 bases and 3 bases, in that order; junction bases with no gene match: 2. This CDR3 is 13 amino acids long. Germline values: CDR1 MDHEN, CDR2 SYDVKM. CDR3 residues: CASSFGTIYEQYF. The CDR3 region has the DNA TGTGCCAGCAGTTTCGGGACTATCTACGAGCAGTACTTC.

Many counts were recorded for this clonotype. V usage is TRBV12-3 or TRBV12-4 and J usage is TRBJ1-3; D ambiguous. The CDR3 totals 14 residues. V lost 2 bases and J lost 3, with 8 bases in between. CDR3 sequence (DNA): TGTGCCAGCAGTTTACGGAGTAGTGGAAACACCATATATTTT. Translated: CASSLRSSGNTIYF.

CDR3 loop: CASSSKGSSGANVLTF. For the CDR3, the DNA is TGTGCCAGCAGTTCGAAAGGTAGCTCTGGGGCCAACGTCCTGACTTTC. This chain joins TRBV6-6 and TRBJ2-6; D remains ambiguous. The CDR3 is made up of 16 amino acids. CDR1 and CDR2 from the germline V gene are MNHNY and SVGAGI (reference sequence). V was clipped by 4 bases and J by 0 bases, with 10 bases between them.

This chain links TRBV29-1 with TRBJ1-4; D is unresolved. The germline CDR1 and CDR2 sequences are SQVTM and ANQGSEA. Trimming cost V 2 bases and J 8 bases, with 12 bases left between them. There are 13 residues in the CDR3. This chain's CDR3 is CSVEISGSEKLFF. The CDR3 DNA reads TGCAGCGTTGAAATCAGTGGATCGGAAAAACTGTTTTTT.